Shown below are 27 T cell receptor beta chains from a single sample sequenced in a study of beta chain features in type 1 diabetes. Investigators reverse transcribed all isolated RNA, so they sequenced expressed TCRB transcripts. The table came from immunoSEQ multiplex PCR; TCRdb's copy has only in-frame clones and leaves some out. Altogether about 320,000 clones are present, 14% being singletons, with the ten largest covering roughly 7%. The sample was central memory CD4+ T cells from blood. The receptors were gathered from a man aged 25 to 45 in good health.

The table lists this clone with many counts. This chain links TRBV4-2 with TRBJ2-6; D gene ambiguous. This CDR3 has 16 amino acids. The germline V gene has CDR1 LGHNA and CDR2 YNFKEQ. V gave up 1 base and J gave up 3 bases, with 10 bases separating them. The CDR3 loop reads CASSQAQAGGANVLTF. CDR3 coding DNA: TGTGCCAGCAGCCAAGCGCAAGCAGGTGGGGCCAACGTCCTGACTTTC.

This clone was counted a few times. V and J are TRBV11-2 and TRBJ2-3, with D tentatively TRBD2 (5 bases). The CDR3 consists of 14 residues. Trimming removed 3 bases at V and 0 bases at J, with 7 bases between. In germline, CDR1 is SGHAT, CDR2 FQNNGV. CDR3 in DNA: TGTGCCAGCAGCTTGAGCGGAAGCACAGATACGCAGTATTTT. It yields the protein CASSLSGSTDTQYF.

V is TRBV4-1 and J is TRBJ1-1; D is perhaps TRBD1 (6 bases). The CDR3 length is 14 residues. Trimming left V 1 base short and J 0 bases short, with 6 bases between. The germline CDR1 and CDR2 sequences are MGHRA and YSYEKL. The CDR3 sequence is CASSQAGVNTEAFF. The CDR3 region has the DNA TGCGCCAGCAGCCAAGCAGGGGTGAACACTGAAGCTTTCTTT.

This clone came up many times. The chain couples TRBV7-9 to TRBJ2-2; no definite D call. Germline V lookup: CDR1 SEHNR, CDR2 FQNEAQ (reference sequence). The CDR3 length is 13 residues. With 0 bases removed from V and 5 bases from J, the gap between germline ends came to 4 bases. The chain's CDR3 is CASSLADTGELFF. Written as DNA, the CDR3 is TGTGCCAGCAGCTTAGCGGATACCGGGGAGCTGTTTTTT. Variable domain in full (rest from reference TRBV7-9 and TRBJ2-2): DTGVSQNPRHKITKRGQNVTFRCDPISEHNRLYWYRQTLGQGPEFLTYFQNEAQLEKSRLLSDRFSAERPKGSFSTLEIQRTEQGDSAMYLCASSLADTGELFFGEGSRLTVL.

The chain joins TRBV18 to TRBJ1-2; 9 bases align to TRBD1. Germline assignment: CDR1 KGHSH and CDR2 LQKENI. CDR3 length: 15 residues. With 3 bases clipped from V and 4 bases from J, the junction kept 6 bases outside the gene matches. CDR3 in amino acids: CASSPGQGETYGYTF. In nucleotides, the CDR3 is TGTGCCAGCTCACCGGGACAGGGTGAAACCTATGGCTACACCTTC. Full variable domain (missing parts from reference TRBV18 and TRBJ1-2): NAGVMQNPRHLVRRRGQEARLRCSPMKGHSHVYWYRQLPEEGLKFMVYLQKENIIDESGMPKERFSAEFPKEGPSILRIQQVVRGDSAAYFCASSPGQGETYGYTFGSGTRLTVV.

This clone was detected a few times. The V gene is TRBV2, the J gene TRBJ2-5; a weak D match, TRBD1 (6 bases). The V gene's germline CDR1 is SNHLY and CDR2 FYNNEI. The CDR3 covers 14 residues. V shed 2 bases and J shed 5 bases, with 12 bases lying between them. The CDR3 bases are TGTGCCAGCAGTGAACGCAGGGGATGGGAGACCCAGTACTTC. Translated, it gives CASSERRGWETQYF.

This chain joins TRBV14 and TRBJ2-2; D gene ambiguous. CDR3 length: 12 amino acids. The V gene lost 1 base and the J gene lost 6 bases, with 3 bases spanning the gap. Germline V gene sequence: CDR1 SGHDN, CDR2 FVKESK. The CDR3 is CASSQVAGELFF. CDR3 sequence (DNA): TGTGCCAGCAGCCAAGTTGCCGGGGAGCTGTTTTTT.

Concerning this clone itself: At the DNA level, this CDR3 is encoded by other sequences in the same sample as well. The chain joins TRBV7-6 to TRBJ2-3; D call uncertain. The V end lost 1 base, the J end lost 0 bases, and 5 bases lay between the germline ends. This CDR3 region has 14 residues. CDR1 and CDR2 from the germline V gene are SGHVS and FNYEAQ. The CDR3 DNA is TGTGCCAGCAGCTTAGTGCCTAGCACAGATACGCAGTATTTT. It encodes CASSLVPSTDTQYF.

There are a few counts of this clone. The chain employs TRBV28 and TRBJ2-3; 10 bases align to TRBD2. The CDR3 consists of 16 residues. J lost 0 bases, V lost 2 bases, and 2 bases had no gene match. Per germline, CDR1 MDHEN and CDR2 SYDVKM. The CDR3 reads CASSLLSGGSTDTQYF. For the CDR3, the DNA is TGTGCCAGCAGTTTACTTAGCGGGGGGAGCACAGATACGCAGTATTTT.

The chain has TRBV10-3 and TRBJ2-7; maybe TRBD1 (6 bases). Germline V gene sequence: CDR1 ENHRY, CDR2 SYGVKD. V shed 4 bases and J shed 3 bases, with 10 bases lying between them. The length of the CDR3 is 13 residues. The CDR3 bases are TGTGCCATCAGTGGACAGGTCGGCTACGAGCAGTACGTC. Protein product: CAISGQVGYEQYV.

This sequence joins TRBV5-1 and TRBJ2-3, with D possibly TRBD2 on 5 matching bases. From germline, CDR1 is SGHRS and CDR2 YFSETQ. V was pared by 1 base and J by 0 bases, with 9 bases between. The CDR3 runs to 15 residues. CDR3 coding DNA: TGCGCCAGCAGCTTGTTAGCGAGAAGCACAGATACGCAGTATTTT. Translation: CASSLLARSTDTQYF.

CDR3 residues: CASSPTVWTETNYGYTF. The CDR3 bases are TGTGCCAGCAGCCCGACGGTATGGACGGAAACTAACTATGGCTACACCTTC. V usage is TRBV4-2 and J usage is TRBJ1-2; D is unclear. The ends were cut back, 4 bases at V and 0 bases at J, with 18 bases in the middle. CDR3 length: 17 amino acids. CDR1 is LGHNA and CDR2 is YNFKEQ in the germline V gene.

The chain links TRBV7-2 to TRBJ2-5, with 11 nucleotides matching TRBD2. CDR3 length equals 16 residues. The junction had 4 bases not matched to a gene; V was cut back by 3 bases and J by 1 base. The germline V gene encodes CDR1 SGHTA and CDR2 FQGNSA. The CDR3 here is CASSFRTSGSQETQYF. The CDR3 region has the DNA TGTGCCAGCAGCTTTCGGACTAGCGGGTCCCAAGAGACCCAGTACTTC.

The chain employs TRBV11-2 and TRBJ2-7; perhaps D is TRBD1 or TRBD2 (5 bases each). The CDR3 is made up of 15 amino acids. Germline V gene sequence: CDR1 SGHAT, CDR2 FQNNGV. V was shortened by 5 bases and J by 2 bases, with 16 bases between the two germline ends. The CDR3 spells CASSTRQRNAYEQYF. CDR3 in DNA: TGTGCCAGCAGCACTAGACAGCGAAACGCCTACGAGCAGTACTTC.

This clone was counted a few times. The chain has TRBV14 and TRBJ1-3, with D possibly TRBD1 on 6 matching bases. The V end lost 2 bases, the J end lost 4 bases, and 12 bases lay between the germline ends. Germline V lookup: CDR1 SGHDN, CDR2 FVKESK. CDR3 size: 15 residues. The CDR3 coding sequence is TGTGCCAGCAGCCAAAGACAGGTTGCCGGAAACACCATATATTTT. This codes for CASSQRQVAGNTIYF.

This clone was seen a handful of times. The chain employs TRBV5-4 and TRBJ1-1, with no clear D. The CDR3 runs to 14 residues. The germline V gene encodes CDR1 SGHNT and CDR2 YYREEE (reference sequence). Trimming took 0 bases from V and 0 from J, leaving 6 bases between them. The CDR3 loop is CASSLASLNTEAFF. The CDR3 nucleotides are TGTGCCAGCAGCTTGGCCAGTTTGAACACTGAAGCTTTCTTT. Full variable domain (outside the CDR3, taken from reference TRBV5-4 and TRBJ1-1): ETGVTQSPTHLIKTRGQQVTLRCSSQSGHNTVSWYQQALGQGPQFIFQYYREEENGRGNFPPRFSGLQFPNYSSELNVNALELDDSALYLCASSLASLNTEAFFGQGTRLTVV.

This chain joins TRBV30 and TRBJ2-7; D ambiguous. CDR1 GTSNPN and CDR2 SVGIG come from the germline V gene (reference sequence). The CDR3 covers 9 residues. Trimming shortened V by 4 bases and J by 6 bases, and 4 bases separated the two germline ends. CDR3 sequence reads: CAWTSEQYV. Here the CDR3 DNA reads TGTGCCTGGACGTCCGAGCAGTACGTC.

The chain's CDR3 is CASSLVLGGTETQYF. Written as DNA, the CDR3 is TGTGCCAGCAGCTTGGTGTTAGGCGGGACGGAGACCCAGTACTTC. The gene calls are TRBV5-5 and TRBJ2-5; weak D call: TRBD2 (6 bases). Per the germline V gene, CDR1 is SGHKS and CDR2 is YYEKEE (reference sequence). Trimming removed 0 bases from V and 5 bases from J, with 14 bases in between. The CDR3 extends over 15 amino acids.

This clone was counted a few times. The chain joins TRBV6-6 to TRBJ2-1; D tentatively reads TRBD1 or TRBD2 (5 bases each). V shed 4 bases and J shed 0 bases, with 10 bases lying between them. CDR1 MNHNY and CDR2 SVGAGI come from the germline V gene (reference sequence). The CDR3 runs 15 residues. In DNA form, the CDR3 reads TGTGCCAGCAGTTCCGGGGCGAGCTCCTACAATGAGCAGTTCTTC. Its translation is CASSSGASSYNEQFF.

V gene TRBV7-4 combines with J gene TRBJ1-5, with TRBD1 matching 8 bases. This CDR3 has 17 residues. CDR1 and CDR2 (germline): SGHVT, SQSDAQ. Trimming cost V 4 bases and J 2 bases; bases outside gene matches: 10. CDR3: CASSSVVKDRGNQPQHF. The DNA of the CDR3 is TGTGCCAGCAGCTCTGTCGTCAAGGACAGGGGCAATCAGCCCCAGCATTTT. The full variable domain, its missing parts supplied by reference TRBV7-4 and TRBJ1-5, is GAGVSQSPRYKVAKRGRDVALRCDSISGHVTLYWYRQTLGQGSEVLTYSQSDAQRDKSGRPSGRFSAERPERSVSTLKIQRTEQGDSAVYLCASSSVVKDRGNQPQHFGDGTRLSIL.

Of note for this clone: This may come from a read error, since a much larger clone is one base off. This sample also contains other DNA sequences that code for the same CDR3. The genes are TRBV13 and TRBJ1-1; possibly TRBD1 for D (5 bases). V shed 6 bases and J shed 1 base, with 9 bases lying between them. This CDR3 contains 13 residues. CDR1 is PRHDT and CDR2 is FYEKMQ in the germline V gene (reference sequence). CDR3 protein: CASSQGENTEAFF. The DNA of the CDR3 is TGTGCCAGCAGTCAGGGAGAGAACACTGAAGCTTTCTTT.

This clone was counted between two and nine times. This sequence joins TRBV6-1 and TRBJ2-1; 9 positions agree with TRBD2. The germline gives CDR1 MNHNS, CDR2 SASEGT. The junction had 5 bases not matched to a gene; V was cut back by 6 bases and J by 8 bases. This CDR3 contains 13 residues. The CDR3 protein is CASSLAGRDEQFF. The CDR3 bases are TGTGCCAGCAGCCTAGCGGGAAGGGATGAGCAGTTCTTC.

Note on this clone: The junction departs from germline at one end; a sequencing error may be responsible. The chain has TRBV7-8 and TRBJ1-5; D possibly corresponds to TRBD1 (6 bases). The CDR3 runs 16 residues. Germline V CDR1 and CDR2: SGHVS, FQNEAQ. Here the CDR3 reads CTSSLGQGTSIQPQHF. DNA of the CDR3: TGTACCAGCAGCTTGGGGCAGGGGACTTCAATCCAGCCCCAGCATTTT.

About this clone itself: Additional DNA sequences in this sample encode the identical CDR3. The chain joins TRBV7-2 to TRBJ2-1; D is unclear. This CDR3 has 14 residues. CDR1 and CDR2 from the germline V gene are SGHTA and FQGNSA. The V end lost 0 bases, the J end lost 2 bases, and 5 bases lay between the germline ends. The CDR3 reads CASSLAGTYNEQFF. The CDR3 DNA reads TGTGCCAGCAGCTTAGCGGGTACCTACAATGAGCAGTTCTTC.

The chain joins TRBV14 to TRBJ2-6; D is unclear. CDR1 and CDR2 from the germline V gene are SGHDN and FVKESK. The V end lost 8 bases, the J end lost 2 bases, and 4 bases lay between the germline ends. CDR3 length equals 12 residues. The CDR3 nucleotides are TGTGCCAGCTCGGCTGGGGCCAACGTCCTGACTTTC. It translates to CASSAGANVLTF.

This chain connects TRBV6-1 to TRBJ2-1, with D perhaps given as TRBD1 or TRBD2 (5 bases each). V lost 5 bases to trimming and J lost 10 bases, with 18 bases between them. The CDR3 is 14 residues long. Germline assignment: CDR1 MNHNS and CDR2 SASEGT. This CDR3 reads CASSPPGRSREQFF. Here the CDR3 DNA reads TGTGCCAGCAGTCCCCCGGGACGGAGTAGGGAGCAGTTCTTC.

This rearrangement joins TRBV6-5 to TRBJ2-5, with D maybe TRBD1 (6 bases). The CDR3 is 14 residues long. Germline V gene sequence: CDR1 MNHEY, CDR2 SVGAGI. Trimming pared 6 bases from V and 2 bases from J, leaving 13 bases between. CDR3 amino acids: CASSKRGGQETQYF. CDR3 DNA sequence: TGTGCCAGCAGCAAGAGAGGGGGACAAGAGACCCAGTACTTC.